The present T cell receptor (beta chain) was sequenced within a study of CD8 T cells in ankylosing spondylitis. In its sample, this clonotype was seen a few times. The antigen remains unidentified. Being one base from a much bigger clone, this may be a read error. Study conclusions and caveats: Ankylosing spondylitis blood appeared to carry a characteristic TCR beta motif of roughly 8 highly homologous variants. Significant enrichment of disease-linked clones was reported in matched ankylosing spondylitis synovial fluid.

V lost 5 bases, J lost 2 bases, and 9 bases lay in between. The CDR3 totals 13 residues. In germline, CDR1 is SGHTA, CDR2 FQGTGA. MiXCR, applied by TCRdb to the 5' RACE reads, yields one record per CDR3 protein. The repertoire includes 700,000 to 1,000,000 distinct CDR3 sequences, about 10% of them detected once, and roughly 0.51% sits in the top ten. The genes are TRBV7-3 and TRBJ2-5; D is possibly TRBD1 (6 bases). The receptor's source is a male donor with ankylosing spondylitis. Sequencing was performed on blood, either unsorted or a sorted T cell fraction (not recorded which). CDR3 protein: CASSIDRQETQYF. The CDR3 bases are TGTGCCAGCAGCATCGACAGGCAAGAGACCCAGTACTTC.